This passage covers 24 T cell receptor beta chains from one sample sequenced in a study of T cells in Graves' hyperthyroidism and ophthalmopathy. TCR beta CDR3 region amplification was performed from RNA transcripts. First-round RT-PCR targeting the TCR CDR3 was performed with the HTBI primer set. TCRdb passed the multiplex PCR reads through MiXCR, listing each CDR3 protein once. The profile shows 360,000 or so distinct CDR3 sequences, 19% of them singletons. Sequenced: blood. The receptor set was obtained from a woman under 30 with Graves' hyperthyroidism.

At least ten counts were recorded for this clonotype. The chain combines TRBV27 with TRBJ2-7; 7 positions match TRBD1. The J segment lost 0 bases and the V segment lost 3 bases, leaving 11 bases of the junction unmatched. This CDR3 is built from 17 residues. Germline CDR1 reads MNHEY; CDR2 reads SMNVEV (reference sequence). This CDR3 is CASSFKRSDRTSYEQYF. CDR3 DNA: TGTGCCAGCAGTTTCAAGAGGTCGGACAGGACCTCCTACGAGCAGTACTTC.

There are a few counts of this clonotype. The chain has TRBV4-2 and TRBJ2-1; TRBD2 aligns across 7 bases. The CDR3 sequence is 16 residues long. Germline trimming cut 3 bases from V and 13 bases from J; bases unmatched to any gene: 18. The germline gives CDR1 LGHNA, CDR2 YNFKEQ. The CDR3 is CASSHQRAGTPLLQFF. The CDR3 DNA reads as TGTGCCAGCAGCCATCAGCGAGCGGGAACTCCTCTTTTACAGTTCTTC.

This clonotype was picked up many times. This chain joins TRBV20-1 and TRBJ2-7, with D perhaps matching TRBD1 (5 bases). The CDR3 extends over 14 amino acids. Deletions cut 4 bases from V and 0 bases from J, with 13 bases between. Per the germline V gene, CDR1 is DFQATT and CDR2 is SNEGSKA (reference sequence). The DNA of the CDR3 is TGCAGTGCTACCAAACAGGCCCGCTCCTACGAGCAGTACTTC. Translated: CSATKQARSYEQYF.

This clonotype was counted many times. The V gene is TRBV5-5, the J gene TRBJ1-1; D ambiguous. Trimming shortened V by 2 bases and J by 6 bases, and 11 bases separated the two germline ends. The germline gives CDR1 SGHKS, CDR2 YYEKEE (reference sequence). This CDR3 has 13 residues. The CDR3 DNA sequence: TGTGCCAGCAGCTTAGGCCCGAATCCTGAAGCTTTCTTT. Its protein is CASSLGPNPEAFF.

The rearrangement links TRBV11-3 to TRBJ1-3, with D perhaps TRBD1 (6 bases). CDR1 is SGHNT and CDR2 is YENEEA in the germline V gene. The V end lost 8 bases, the J end lost 4 bases, and 15 bases lay between the germline ends. The CDR3 sequence is 14 residues long. CDR3 nucleotide sequence: TGTGCCAGCCAGGCGGGGGCGCGAGGAAACACCATATATTTT. Amino acid sequence: CASQAGARGNTIYF. Variable domain in full (rest from reference TRBV11-3 and TRBJ1-3): EAGVVQSPRYKIIEKKQPVAFWCNPISGHNTLYWYLQNLGQGPELLIRYENEEAVDDSQLPKDRFSAERLKGVDSTLKIQPAELGDSAVYLCASQAGARGNTIYFGEGSWLTVV.

This clonotype was recorded many times. The chain couples TRBV29-1 to TRBJ1-3; no firm D call. CDR1 is SQVTM and CDR2 is ANQGSEA in the germline V gene. This CDR3 is 12 amino acids long. Trimming left V 1 base short and J 9 bases short, with 10 bases between. The CDR3: CSVEGVEGTIYF. The CDR3, as DNA: TGCAGCGTTGAAGGGGTCGAGGGCACCATATATTTT.

This clonotype has ten or more counts. The V and J genes are TRBV29-1 and TRBJ1-1; weak D call: TRBD1 (5 bases). V lost 6 bases and J 5 bases, leaving 10 bases between the germline ends. Per the germline V gene, CDR1 is SQVTM and CDR2 is ANQGSEA. There are 11 residues in the CDR3. The CDR3 nucleotides read TGCAGCGTGCGAGGGGAGACTGAAGCTTTCTTT. Translation gives CSVRGETEAFF. The full variable domain, its missing parts supplied by reference TRBV29-1 and TRBJ1-1, is SAVISQKPSRDICQRGTSLTIQCQVDSQVTMMFWYRQQPGQSLTLIATANQGSEATYESGFVIDKFPISRPNLTFSTLTVSNMSPEDSSIYLCSVRGETEAFFGQGTRLTVV.

In this sample, this clonotype turned up many times. The rearrangement links TRBV11-1 to TRBJ1-3; 8 bases line up with TRBD1. CDR1 and CDR2 from the germline V gene are SGHAT and FQDESV (reference sequence). The CDR3 runs 16 residues. V lost 3 bases, J lost 0 bases, and 4 bases stayed unmatched. The DNA for the CDR3 is TGTGCCAGCAGCTTCTATACAGGGGGCTCTGGAAACACCATATATTTT. Protein product: CASSFYTGGSGNTIYF.

J is TRBJ2-2 and V is TRBV19, with D possibly being TRBD1 or TRBD2 (5 bases each). CDR1 is LNHDA, CDR2 SQIVND, per germline (reference sequence). CDR3 size: 14 residues. The V gene lost 8 bases and the J gene lost 8 bases, with 18 bases spanning the gap. The CDR3 spells CASGTLPGPGELFF. The CDR3 DNA reads TGTGCCAGTGGTACCTTACCGGGGCCAGGGGAGCTGTTTTTT.

This chain links TRBV11-2 with TRBJ2-2; maybe TRBD2 (5 bases). Germline lookup yields CDR1 SGHAT and CDR2 FQNNGV. The CDR3 loop spans 14 amino acids. The ends were cut back, 5 bases at V and 1 base at J, with 8 bases in the middle. The CDR3 spells CASSPSGNTGELFF. As DNA, the CDR3 is TGTGCCAGCAGCCCCAGCGGGAACACCGGGGAGCTGTTTTTT.

The chain carries TRBV6-5 and TRBJ2-5; D may be TRBD2 (7 bases). The V gene lost 2 bases and the J gene lost 2 bases, with 12 bases spanning the gap. The CDR3 spans 15 residues. Germline lookup yields CDR1 MNHEY and CDR2 SVGAGI. In nucleotides, the CDR3 is TGTGCCAGCAGTTACCGGGGGGCCCCGCAAGAGACCCAGTACTTC. As protein: CASSYRGAPQETQYF.

This clonotype was picked up many times. V usage is TRBV20-1 and J usage is TRBJ1-5; D not certain. This CDR3 contains 12 residues. Germline CDR1 and CDR2: DFQATT and SNEGSKA (reference sequence). V gave up 0 bases and J gave up 5 bases, with 5 bases separating them. The CDR3 protein is CSARDPDQPQHF. CDR3 sequence (DNA): TGCAGTGCTAGAGATCCGGATCAGCCCCAGCATTTT.

In this sample, this clonotype turned up many times. The chain is built from TRBV12-3 or TRBV12-4 and TRBJ1-5; D is undetermined. The V end was cut by 2 bases, the J end by 6 bases, with 17 bases between. The CDR3 contains 16 residues. CDR3 protein: CASSLFEEPFGQPQHF. CDR3 coding DNA: TGTGCCAGCAGTTTATTTGAGGAACCTTTCGGTCAGCCCCAGCATTTT.

Many counts were recorded for this clonotype. The V call is TRBV6-2 or TRBV6-3, the J call TRBJ1-2; 8 bases line up with TRBD1. Germline V gene lookup returns CDR1 MNHEY and CDR2 SVGEGT. The J segment lost 5 bases and the V segment lost 4 bases, leaving 9 bases of the junction unmatched. The CDR3 has 15 residues. The CDR3 sequence is CASSFGQGALYGYTF. The CDR3 DNA sequence: TGTGCCAGCAGTTTCGGACAGGGAGCTTTATATGGCTACACCTTC.

The rearrangement uses TRBV18 and TRBJ1-3, with TRBD1 identical over 7 bases. This CDR3 is 14 amino acids long. V was clipped by 4 bases and J by 6 bases; unmatched bases: 6. Germline assignment: CDR1 KGHSH and CDR2 LQKENI. The CDR3 is CASSQQGRENTIYF. CDR3 DNA: TGTGCCAGCTCACAACAGGGGCGCGAAAACACCATATATTTT.

There are many counts of this clonotype. The chain links TRBV5-1 to TRBJ1-1, with TRBD1 matching over 7 bases. V gave up 5 bases and J gave up 3 bases; unmatched junction bases: 4. There are 13 residues in the CDR3. Germline CDR1 is SGHRS and CDR2 is YFSETQ. The CDR3 protein is CASRGQADTEAFF. The CDR3 nucleotides are TGCGCCAGCAGAGGACAGGCGGACACTGAAGCTTTCTTT.

A remark on this clonotype: One end of the junction varies from germline; a read error may be responsible. The V gene is TRBV28, the J gene TRBJ2-4; D ambiguous. Per the germline V gene, CDR1 is MDHEN and CDR2 is SYDVKM. CDR3 length: 15 amino acids. CDR3 nucleotide sequence: TGTGCCAGCAGTTTTATGCCCAAAGCCAAAAACATTAAGTACTTC. Amino acid sequence: CASSFMPKAKNIKYF.

This clonotype was detected many times. The chain employs TRBV27 and TRBJ1-5; TRBD1 is a possible D gene (6 bases). Trimming shortened V by 6 bases and J by 4 bases, and 10 bases separated the two germline ends. Germline V lookup: CDR1 MNHEY, CDR2 SMNVEV (reference sequence). This CDR3 contains 13 residues. The DNA of the CDR3 is TGTGCCAGCAGACAGGGCAAAAATCAGCCCCAGCATTTT. It specifies CASRQGKNQPQHF.

This clonotype has at least ten counts. The chain carries TRBV25-1 and TRBJ1-2; a weak D match, TRBD1 (6 bases). Germline CDR1 and CDR2: MGHDK and SYGVNS. The V end was cut by 2 bases, the J end by 3 bases, with 13 bases between. The CDR3 totals 15 residues. The CDR3 nucleotides are TGTGCCAGCAGTGAAGGGCCAGGGGTCGACTATGGCTACACCTTC. This translates into CASSEGPGVDYGYTF.

This clonotype was counted only a few times. The chain carries TRBV9 and TRBJ1-6; maybe TRBD1 (5 bases). CDR3 size: 14 residues. Trimming removed 4 bases at V and 8 bases at J, with 13 bases between. CDR1 and CDR2 from the germline V gene are SGDLS and YYNGEE. This chain's CDR3 is CASSLDSKHSPLHF. The DNA for the CDR3 is TGTGCCAGCAGCCTCGACAGTAAGCATTCACCCCTCCACTTT.

This clonotype was counted ten times or more. The chain couples TRBV6-5 to TRBJ2-7; perhaps TRBD2 as D (5 bases). The CDR3 has 14 residues. V lost 3 bases, J lost 2 bases, and 11 bases lay in between. From germline, CDR1 is MNHEY and CDR2 SVGAGI. CDR3 DNA: TGTGCCAGCAGTTATCAGCGGTTTACCTACGAGCAGTACTTC. Translated: CASSYQRFTYEQYF.

Ten or more counts support this clonotype. This sequence joins TRBV27 and TRBJ1-1, with D maybe TRBD1 (5 bases). Germline assignment: CDR1 MNHEY and CDR2 SMNVEV (reference sequence). V was shortened by 11 bases and J by 5 bases, with 12 bases between the two germline ends. This CDR3 comprises 11 residues. The CDR3 here is CALPGSTEAFF. The CDR3 region has the DNA TGTGCCTTACCAGGGAGTACTGAAGCTTTCTTT.

The rearrangement joins TRBV5-6 to TRBJ1-1; possible D gene TRBD1, 6 bases. Germline assignment: CDR1 SGHDT and CDR2 YYEEEE. Trimming stripped 4 bases from V and 2 bases from J, with 12 bases between. CDR3 size: 14 residues. CDR3 sequence reads: CASSDWTVNTEAFF. CDR3 coding DNA: TGTGCCAGCAGCGACTGGACAGTTAACACTGAAGCTTTCTTT.

At least ten counts were recorded for this clonotype. V usage is TRBV3-1 and J usage is TRBJ2-2, with D perhaps assigned TRBD1 or TRBD2 (6 bases each). Germline assignment: CDR1 LGHDT and CDR2 YNNKEL (reference sequence). Trimming took off 3 bases at V and 6 bases at J, with 11 bases between the two ends. The CDR3 length is 14 residues. DNA for the CDR3: TGTGCCAGCAGCCAGGGGGGCGCATCCGGGGAGCTGTTTTTT. Translated: CASSQGGASGELFF.